This T cell receptor beta chain emerged from a study of T cells in tumors after PD-1 blockade. Study as a whole: No patient had prior checkpoint blockade, systemic immunosuppression, or radiotherapy within 4 weeks. Some patients also took daily vismodegib 150 mg during anti-PD-1 treatment.

Measured with immunoSEQ multiplex PCR; TCRdb has only the in-frame clones, and not every one. The profile shows fewer than 55,000 clones, 65% to 85% of them singletons. Study conclusions and caveats: Some novel exhausted tumor clones appeared in pre-treatment blood, suggesting peripheral recruitment.

Remarks on this clone: Its antigen is still unknown.

Input was roughly 550 ng to 6,500 ng of genomic DNA from tumor or blood. This receptor was taken from a human donor with basal cell carcinoma. Material: PBMCs, obtained before anti-PD-1 treatment.

Here the CDR3 reads CASSGTANTEAFF. The CDR3 nucleotides are TGTGCCAGCAGTGGGACGGCGAACACTGAAGCTTTCTTT. The chain combines TRBV7-8 with TRBJ1-1; D perhaps matches TRBD1 (5 bases). The ends were cut back, 6 bases at V and 1 base at J, with 9 bases in the middle. The CDR3 totals 13 residues. Germline assignment: CDR1 SGHVS and CDR2 FQNEAQ.